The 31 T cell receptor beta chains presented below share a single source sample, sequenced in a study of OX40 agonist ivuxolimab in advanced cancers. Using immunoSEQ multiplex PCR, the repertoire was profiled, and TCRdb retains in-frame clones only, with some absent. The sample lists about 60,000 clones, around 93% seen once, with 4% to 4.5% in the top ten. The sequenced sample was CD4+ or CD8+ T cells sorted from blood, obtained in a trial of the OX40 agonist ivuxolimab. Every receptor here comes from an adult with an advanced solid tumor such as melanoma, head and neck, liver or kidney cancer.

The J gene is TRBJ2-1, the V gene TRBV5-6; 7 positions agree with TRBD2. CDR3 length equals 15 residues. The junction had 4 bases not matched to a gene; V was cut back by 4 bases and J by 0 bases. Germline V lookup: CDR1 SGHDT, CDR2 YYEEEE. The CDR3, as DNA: TGTGCCAGCAGCGTTAGCGGGTACTCCTACAATGAGCAGTTCTTC. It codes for CASSVSGYSYNEQFF.

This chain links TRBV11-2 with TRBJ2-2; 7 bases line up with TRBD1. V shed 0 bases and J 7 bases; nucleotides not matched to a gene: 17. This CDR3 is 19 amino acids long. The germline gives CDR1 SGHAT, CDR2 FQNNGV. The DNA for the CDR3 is TGTGCCAGCAGCTTAGAAGGTGGACAGGCCTATACCAATAACGGGGAGCTGTTTTTT. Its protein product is CASSLEGGQAYTNNGELFF.

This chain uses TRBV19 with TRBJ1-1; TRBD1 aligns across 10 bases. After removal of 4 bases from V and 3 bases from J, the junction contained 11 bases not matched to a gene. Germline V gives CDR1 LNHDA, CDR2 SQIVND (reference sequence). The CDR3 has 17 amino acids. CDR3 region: CASSTVGQGPFDTEAFF. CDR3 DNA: TGTGCCAGTAGTACCGTGGGACAGGGGCCGTTTGACACTGAAGCTTTCTTT.

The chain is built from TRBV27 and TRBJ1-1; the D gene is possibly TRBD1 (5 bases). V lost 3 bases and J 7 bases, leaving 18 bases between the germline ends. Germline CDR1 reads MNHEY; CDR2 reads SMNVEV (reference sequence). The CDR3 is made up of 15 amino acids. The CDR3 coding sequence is TGTGCCAGCAGTTTTGGGTCAGGCGGGGCAGGTGAAGCTTTCTTT. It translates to CASSFGSGGAGEAFF.

CDR3 region: CASSEQGAEQFF. The CDR3 nucleotides read TGTGCCAGCAGCGAACAGGGAGCTGAGCAGTTCTTC. This chain joins TRBV7-9 and TRBJ2-1; tentative D call: TRBD1 (6 bases). The CDR3 covers 12 residues. V was cut by 5 bases and J by 9 bases, with 11 bases left in between. The germline gives CDR1 SEHNR, CDR2 FQNEAQ (reference sequence).

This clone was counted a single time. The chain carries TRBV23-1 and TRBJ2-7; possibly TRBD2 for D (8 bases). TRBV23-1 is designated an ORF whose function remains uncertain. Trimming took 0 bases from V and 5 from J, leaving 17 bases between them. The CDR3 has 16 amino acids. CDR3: CASSQSKGASGHEQYF. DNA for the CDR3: TGCGCCAGCAGTCAATCCAAGGGGGCTAGCGGGCACGAGCAGTACTTC.

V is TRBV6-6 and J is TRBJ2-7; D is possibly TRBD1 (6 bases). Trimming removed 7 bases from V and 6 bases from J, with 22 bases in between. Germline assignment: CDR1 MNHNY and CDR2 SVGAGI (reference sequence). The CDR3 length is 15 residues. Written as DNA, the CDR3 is TGTGCCAGCACTCAATCCGTGACAGGAATCGGCGAGCAGTACGTC. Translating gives CASTQSVTGIGEQYV.

The CDR3 DNA reads TGCGCCAGCAGCCAAGAAGGGGTCGAGGGAAACTCCTACGAGCAGTACTTC. It translates to CASSQEGVEGNSYEQYF. The V call is TRBV4-1, the J call TRBJ2-7, with D perhaps being TRBD1 or TRBD2 (5 bases each). CDR1 is MGHRA and CDR2 is YSYEKL in the germline V gene. Between the trimmed V and J ends, which lost 0 bases and 0 bases, there was a span of 15 bases. The CDR3 covers 17 residues.

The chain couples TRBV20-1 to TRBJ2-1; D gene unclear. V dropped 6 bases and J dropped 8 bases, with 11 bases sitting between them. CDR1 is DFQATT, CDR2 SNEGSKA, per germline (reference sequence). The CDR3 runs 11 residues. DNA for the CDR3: TGCAGTGCCACCCCCGACGATGAGCAGTTCTTC. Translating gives CSATPDDEQFF.

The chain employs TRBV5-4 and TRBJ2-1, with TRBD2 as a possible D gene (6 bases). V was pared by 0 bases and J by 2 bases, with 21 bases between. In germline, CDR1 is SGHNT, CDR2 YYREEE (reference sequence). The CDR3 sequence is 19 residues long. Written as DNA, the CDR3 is TGTGCCAGCAGCTTGGTCGGAGGGTGGGGTAAAGAAACCTACAATGAGCAGTTCTTC. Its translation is CASSLVGGWGKETYNEQFF.

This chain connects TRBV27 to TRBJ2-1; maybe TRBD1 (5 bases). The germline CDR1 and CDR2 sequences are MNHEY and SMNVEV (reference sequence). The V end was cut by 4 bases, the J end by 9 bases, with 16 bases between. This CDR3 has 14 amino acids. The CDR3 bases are TGTGCCAGCAGTTGGCTCGCAGGGCAGCGTGAGCAGTTCTTC. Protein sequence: CASSWLAGQREQFF.

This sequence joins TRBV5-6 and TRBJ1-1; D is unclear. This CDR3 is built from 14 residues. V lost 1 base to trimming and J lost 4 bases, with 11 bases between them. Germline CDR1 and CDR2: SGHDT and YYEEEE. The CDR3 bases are TGTGCCAGCAGCTTGAGGCTCGGTTTCACTGAAGCTTTCTTT. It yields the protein CASSLRLGFTEAFF.

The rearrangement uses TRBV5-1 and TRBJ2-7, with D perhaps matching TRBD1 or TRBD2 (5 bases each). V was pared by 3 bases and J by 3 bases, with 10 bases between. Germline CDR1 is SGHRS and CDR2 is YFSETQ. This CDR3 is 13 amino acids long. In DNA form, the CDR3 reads TGCGCCAGCAGCTCCGGGACGGTCTACGAGCAGTACTTC. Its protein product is CASSSGTVYEQYF.

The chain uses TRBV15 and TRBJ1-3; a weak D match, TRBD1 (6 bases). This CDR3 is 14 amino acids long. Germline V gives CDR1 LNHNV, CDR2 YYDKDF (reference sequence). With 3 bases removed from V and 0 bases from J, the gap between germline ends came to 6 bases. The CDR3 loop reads CATSSRGSGNTIYF. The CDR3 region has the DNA TGTGCCACCAGCAGCAGGGGCTCTGGAAACACCATATATTTT.

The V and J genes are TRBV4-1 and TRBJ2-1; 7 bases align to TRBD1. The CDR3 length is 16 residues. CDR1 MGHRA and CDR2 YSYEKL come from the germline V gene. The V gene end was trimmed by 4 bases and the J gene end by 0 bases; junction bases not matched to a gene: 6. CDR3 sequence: CASSLRDSSSYNEQFF. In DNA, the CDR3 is TGCGCCAGCAGCCTAAGGGACAGTAGCTCCTACAATGAGCAGTTCTTC.

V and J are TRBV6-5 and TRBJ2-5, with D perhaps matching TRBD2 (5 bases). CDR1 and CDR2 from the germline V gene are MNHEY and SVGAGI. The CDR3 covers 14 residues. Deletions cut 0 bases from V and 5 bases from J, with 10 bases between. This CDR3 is CASSYSLSGETQYF. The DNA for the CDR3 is TGTGCCAGCAGTTACTCTCTCTCGGGGGAGACCCAGTACTTC.

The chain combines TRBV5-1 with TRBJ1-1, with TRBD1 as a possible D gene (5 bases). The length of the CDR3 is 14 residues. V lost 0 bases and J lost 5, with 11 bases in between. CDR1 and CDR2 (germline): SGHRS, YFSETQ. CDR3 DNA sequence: TGCGCCAGCAGCTTGGGGGCAGGGTGGACTGAAGCTTTCTTT. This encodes CASSLGAGWTEAFF.

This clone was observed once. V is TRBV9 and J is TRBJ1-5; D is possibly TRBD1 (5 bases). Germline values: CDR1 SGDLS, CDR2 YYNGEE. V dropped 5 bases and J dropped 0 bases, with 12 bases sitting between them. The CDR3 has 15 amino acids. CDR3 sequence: CASSFTGYSNQPQHF. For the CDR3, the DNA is TGTGCCAGCAGTTTCACAGGTTATAGCAATCAGCCCCAGCATTTT.

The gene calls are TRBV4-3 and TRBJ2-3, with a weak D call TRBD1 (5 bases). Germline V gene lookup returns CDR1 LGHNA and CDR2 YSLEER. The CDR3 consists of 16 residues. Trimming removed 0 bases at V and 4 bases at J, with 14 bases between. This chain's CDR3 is CASSQDTQDTSDTQYF. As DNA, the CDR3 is TGCGCCAGCAGCCAAGATACACAGGATACGTCAGATACGCAGTATTTT.

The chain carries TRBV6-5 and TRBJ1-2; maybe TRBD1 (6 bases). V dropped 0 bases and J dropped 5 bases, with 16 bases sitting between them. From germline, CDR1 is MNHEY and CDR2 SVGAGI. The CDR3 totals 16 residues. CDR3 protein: CASSYSRGSWSYGYTF. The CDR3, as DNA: TGTGCCAGCAGTTACTCGAGGGGGTCCTGGTCATATGGCTACACCTTC.

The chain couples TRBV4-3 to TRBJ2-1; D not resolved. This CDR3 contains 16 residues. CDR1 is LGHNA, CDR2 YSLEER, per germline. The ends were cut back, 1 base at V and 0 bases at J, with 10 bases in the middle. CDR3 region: CASSQVEAGSYNEQFF. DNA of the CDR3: TGCGCCAGCAGCCAAGTCGAGGCTGGCTCCTACAATGAGCAGTTCTTC.

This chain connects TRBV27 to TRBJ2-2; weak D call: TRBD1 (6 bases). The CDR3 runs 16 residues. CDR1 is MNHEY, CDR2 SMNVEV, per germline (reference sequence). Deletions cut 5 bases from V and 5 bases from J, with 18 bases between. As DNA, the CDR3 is TGTGCCAGCAGTCCAAACTCCCCGACAGGTACCGGGGAGCTGTTTTTT. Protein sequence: CASSPNSPTGTGELFF.

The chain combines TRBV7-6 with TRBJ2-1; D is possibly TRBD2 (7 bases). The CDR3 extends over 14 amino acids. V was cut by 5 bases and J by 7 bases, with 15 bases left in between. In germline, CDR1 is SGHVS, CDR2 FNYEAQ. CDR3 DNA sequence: TGTGCCAGCAGCCCCGGGGGGCTAGCTAATGAGCAGTTCTTC. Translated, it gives CASSPGGLANEQFF.

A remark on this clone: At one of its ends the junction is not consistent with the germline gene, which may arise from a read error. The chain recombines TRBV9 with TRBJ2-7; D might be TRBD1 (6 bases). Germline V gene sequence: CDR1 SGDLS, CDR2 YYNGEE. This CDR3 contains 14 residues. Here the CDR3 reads CASSVGRGSNEQYF. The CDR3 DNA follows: TGTGCCAGCAGCGTAGGCAGGGGCTCCAACGAGCAGTACTTC. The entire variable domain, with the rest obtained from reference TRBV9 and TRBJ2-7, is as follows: DSGVTQTPKHLITATGQRVTLRCSPRSGDLSVYWYQQSLDQGLQFLIQYYNGEERAKGNILERFSAQQFPDLHSELNLSSLELGDSALYFCASSVGRGSNEQYFGPGTRLTVT.

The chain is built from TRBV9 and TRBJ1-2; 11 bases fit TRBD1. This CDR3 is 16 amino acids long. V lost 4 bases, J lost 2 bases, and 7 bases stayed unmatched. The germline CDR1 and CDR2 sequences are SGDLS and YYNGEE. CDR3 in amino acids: CASSRQGTGGNYGYTF. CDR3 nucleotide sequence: TGTGCCAGCAGCCGCCAGGGGACAGGGGGAAACTATGGCTACACCTTC.

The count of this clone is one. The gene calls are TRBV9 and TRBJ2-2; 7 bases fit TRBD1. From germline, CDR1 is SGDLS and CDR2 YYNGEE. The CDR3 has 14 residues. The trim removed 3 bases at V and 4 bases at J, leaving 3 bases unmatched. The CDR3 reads CASSAGTATGELFF. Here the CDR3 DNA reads TGTGCCAGCAGCGCAGGGACAGCCACCGGGGAGCTGTTTTTT.

The CDR3 reads CASSTSYGTPLEAFF. The CDR3 DNA follows: TGTGCCAGCAGTACCTCCTACGGGACACCCCTTGAAGCTTTCTTT. The V and J genes are TRBV6-4 and TRBJ1-1, with a possible D match to TRBD1 (6 bases). V was clipped by 5 bases and J by 7 bases, with 20 bases between them. CDR1 and CDR2 from the germline V gene are MRHNA and SNTAGT. CDR3 length: 15 residues.

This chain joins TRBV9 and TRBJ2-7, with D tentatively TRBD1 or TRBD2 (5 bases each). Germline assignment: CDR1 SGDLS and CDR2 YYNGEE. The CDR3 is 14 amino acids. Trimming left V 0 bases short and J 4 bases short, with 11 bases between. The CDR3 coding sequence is TGTGCCAGCAGCGTAGACGCAGGGAGTTACGAGCAGTACGTC. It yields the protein CASSVDAGSYEQYV.

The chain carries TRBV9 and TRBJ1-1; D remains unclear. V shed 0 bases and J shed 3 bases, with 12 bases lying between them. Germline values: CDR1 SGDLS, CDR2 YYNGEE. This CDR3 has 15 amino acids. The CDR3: CASSVVGSPYTEAFF. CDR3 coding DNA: TGTGCCAGCAGCGTAGTGGGTAGCCCCTACACTGAAGCTTTCTTT.

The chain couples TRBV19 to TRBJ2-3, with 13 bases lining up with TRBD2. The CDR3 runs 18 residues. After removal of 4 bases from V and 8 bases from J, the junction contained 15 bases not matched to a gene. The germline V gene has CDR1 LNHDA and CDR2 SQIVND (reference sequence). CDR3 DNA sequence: TGTGCCAGTAGTAGTCCCCCAACTAGCGGGGGGGCCTTGGTTACGCAGTATTTT. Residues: CASSSPPTSGGALVTQYF.

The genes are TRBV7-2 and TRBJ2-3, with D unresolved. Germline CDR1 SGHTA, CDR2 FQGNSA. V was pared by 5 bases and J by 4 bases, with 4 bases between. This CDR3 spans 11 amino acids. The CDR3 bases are TGTGCCAGCAGCATATCAGATACGCAGTATTTT. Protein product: CASSISDTQYF. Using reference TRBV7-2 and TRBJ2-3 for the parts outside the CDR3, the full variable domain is GAGVSQSPSNKVTEKGKDVELRCDPISGHTALYWYRQSLGQGLEFLIYFQGNSAPDKSGLPSDRFSAERTGGSVSTLTIQRTQQEDSAVYLCASSISDTQYFGPGTRLTVL.